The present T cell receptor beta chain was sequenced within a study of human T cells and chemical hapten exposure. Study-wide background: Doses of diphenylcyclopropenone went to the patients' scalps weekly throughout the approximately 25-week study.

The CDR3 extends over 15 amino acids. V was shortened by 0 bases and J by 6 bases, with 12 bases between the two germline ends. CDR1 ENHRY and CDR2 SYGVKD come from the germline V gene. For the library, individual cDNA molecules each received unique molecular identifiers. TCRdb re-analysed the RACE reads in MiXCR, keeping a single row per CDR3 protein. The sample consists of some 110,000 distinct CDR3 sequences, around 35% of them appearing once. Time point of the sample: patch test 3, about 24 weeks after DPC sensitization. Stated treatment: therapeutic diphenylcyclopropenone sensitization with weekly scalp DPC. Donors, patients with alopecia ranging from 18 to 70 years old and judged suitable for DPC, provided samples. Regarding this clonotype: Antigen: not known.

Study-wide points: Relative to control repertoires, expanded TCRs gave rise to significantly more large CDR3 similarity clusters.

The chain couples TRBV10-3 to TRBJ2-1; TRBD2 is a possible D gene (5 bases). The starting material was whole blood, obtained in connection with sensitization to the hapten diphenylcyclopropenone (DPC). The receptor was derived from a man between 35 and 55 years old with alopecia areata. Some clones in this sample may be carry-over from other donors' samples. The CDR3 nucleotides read TGTGCCATCAGTGAGTCAAGACTCCGGGGCAATGAGCAGTTCTTC. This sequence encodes CAISESRLRGNEQFF.